Listed below are T cell receptor beta chains from one sample, sequenced in a study of blood T cell repertoires in COVID-19. Sequencing was performed with immunoSEQ multiplex PCR; in TCRdb, only in-frame clones are kept and a portion is missing. This sample yields 350,000 to 400,000 clones, of which around 90% are seen a single time; 0.9% to 1.5% belongs to the top ten. The sequencing input was PBMCs or T cells enriched from blood (not recorded which). The receptors stem from a woman younger than 30 who had recovered from COVID-19. CDR3s include the opening cysteine and the closing phenylalanine or tryptophan. Each record gives: J gene, D gene, clone size, V gene, CDR3 protein, CDR3 DNA. D genes are given only for firm matches. The size field is filled for only some rows; it gives once, few, many or a size class.

J gene: TRBJ2-3; D gene: -; clone size: -; V gene: TRBV11-2; CDR3 protein: CASSPHPDITDTQYF; CDR3 DNA: TGTGCCAGCAGCCCCCACCCTGACATCACAGATACGCAGTATTTT
J gene: TRBJ1-2; D gene: -; clone size: few; V gene: TRBV9; CDR3 protein: CASSAAERDLNYGYTF; CDR3 DNA: TGTGCCAGCAGCGCCGCGGAAAGGGACTTAAACTATGGCTACACCTTC
J gene: TRBJ1-6; D gene: -; clone size: -; V gene: TRBV15; CDR3 protein: CATSPGGGTTYNSPLHF; CDR3 DNA: TGTGCCACCAGCCCGGGAGGGGGGACCACCTATAATTCACCCCTCCACTTT
J gene: TRBJ2-3; D gene: TRBD1; clone size: -; V gene: TRBV4-3; CDR3 protein: CASSQDWDRGTDTQYF; CDR3 DNA: TGCGCCAGCAGCCAAGATTGGGACAGAGGGACAGATACGCAGTATTTT
J gene: TRBJ1-1; D gene: -; clone size: -; V gene: TRBV7-9; CDR3 protein: CASRSTETEAFF; CDR3 DNA: TGTGCCAGCAGATCCACGGAGACTGAAGCTTTCTTT
J gene: TRBJ1-1; D gene: -; clone size: -; V gene: TRBV3-1/TRBV3-2; CDR3 protein: CASKGRRDTEAFF; CDR3 DNA: TGTGCCAGCAAGGGACGGAGGGACACTGAAGCTTTCTTT
J gene: TRBJ2-7; D gene: TRBD1; clone size: -; V gene: TRBV3-1/TRBV3-2; CDR3 protein: CASSQGTGYEQYF; CDR3 DNA: TGTGCCAGCAGCCAAGGGACAGGCTACGAGCAGTACTTC
J gene: TRBJ1-2; D gene: -; clone size: -; V gene: TRBV5-5; CDR3 protein: CASSLTTEGFGYTF; CDR3 DNA: TGTGCCAGCAGCTTAACAACGGAGGGTTTCGGCTACACCTTC
J gene: TRBJ2-3; D gene: -; clone size: -; V gene: TRBV5-4; CDR3 protein: CASSPDLATDTQYF; CDR3 DNA: TGTGCCAGCAGCCCGGACTTAGCCACAGATACGCAGTATTTT
J gene: TRBJ1-1; D gene: TRBD1; clone size: -; V gene: TRBV12-3/TRBV12-4; CDR3 protein: CATRDRAGTEAFF; CDR3 DNA: TGTGCCACCCGCGACAGGGCGGGCACTGAAGCTTTCTTT
J gene: TRBJ1-2; D gene: -; clone size: -; V gene: TRBV5-4; CDR3 protein: CASSLGENYGYTF; CDR3 DNA: TGTGCCAGCAGCTTGGGAGAGAACTATGGCTACACCTTC
J gene: TRBJ2-7; D gene: -; clone size: -; V gene: TRBV7-4; CDR3 protein: CASNPTRGALGYEQYF; CDR3 DNA: TGTGCCAGCAATCCCACCAGGGGGGCGTTAGGCTACGAGCAGTACTTC
J gene: TRBJ1-1; D gene: -; clone size: -; V gene: TRBV5-6; CDR3 protein: CASSRQDNTEAFF; CDR3 DNA: TGTGCCAGCAGCCGACAGGATAACACTGAAGCTTTCTTT
J gene: TRBJ1-2; D gene: TRBD1; clone size: -; V gene: TRBV30; CDR3 protein: CAWNRGHYGYTF; CDR3 DNA: TGTGCCTGGAACAGGGGACACTATGGCTACACCTTC
J gene: TRBJ2-7; D gene: TRBD2; clone size: -; V gene: TRBV29-1; CDR3 protein: CSVVQRGGYEQYF; CDR3 DNA: TGCAGCGTTGTCCAGCGGGGAGGCTACGAGCAGTACTTC
J gene: TRBJ2-1; D gene: TRBD2; clone size: -; V gene: TRBV2; CDR3 protein: CATGRDQPTSGASNEQFF; CDR3 DNA: TGTGCCACCGGACGGGACCAGCCGACTAGCGGGGCGTCTAATGAGCAGTTCTTC
J gene: TRBJ1-1; D gene: -; clone size: once; V gene: TRBV2; CDR3 protein: CASNPTWPGDEAFF; CDR3 DNA: TGTGCCAGCAACCCGACATGGCCGGGGGATGAAGCTTTCTTT
J gene: TRBJ2-3; D gene: TRBD1; clone size: -; V gene: TRBV27; CDR3 protein: CASSSTGAYTDTQYF; CDR3 DNA: TGTGCCAGCAGCTCGACAGGGGCCTACACAGATACGCAGTATTTT
J gene: TRBJ2-5; D gene: -; clone size: -; V gene: TRBV5-1; CDR3 protein: CASSLAGSRAYLQETQYF; CDR3 DNA: TGCGCCAGCAGCTTGGCCGGGAGCAGGGCCTACCTTCAAGAGACCCAGTACTTC
J gene: TRBJ2-4; D gene: TRBD2; clone size: -; V gene: TRBV29-1; CDR3 protein: CSVVLAGGHKNIQYF; CDR3 DNA: TGCAGCGTTGTGCTAGCGGGGGGGCATAAAAACATTCAGTACTTC
J gene: TRBJ1-6; D gene: -; clone size: -; V gene: TRBV30; CDR3 protein: CAWSLARLSPLHF; CDR3 DNA: TGTGCCTGGAGTTTGGCTCGCCTTTCACCCCTCCACTTT
J gene: TRBJ2-5; D gene: -; clone size: -; V gene: TRBV6-5; CDR3 protein: CASSYGGLQETQYF; CDR3 DNA: TGTGCCAGCAGTTACGGGGGCCTCCAAGAGACCCAGTACTTC
J gene: TRBJ2-1; D gene: -; clone size: -; V gene: TRBV14; CDR3 protein: CASSLRTRGLIEQFF; CDR3 DNA: TGTGCCAGCAGCCTCCGGACCCGGGGTCTTATTGAGCAGTTCTTC
J gene: TRBJ2-2; D gene: -; clone size: -; V gene: TRBV3-1/TRBV3-2; CDR3 protein: CASSQEGATTGELFF; CDR3 DNA: TGTGCCAGCAGCCAAGAGGGGGCTACCACCGGGGAGCTGTTTTTT
J gene: TRBJ2-3; D gene: TRBD2; clone size: -; V gene: TRBV4-2; CDR3 protein: CASSQALAGGPSADTQYF; CDR3 DNA: TGTGCCAGCAGCCAAGCGTTAGCGGGGGGGCCGTCCGCAGATACGCAGTATTTT
J gene: TRBJ2-1; D gene: TRBD2; clone size: -; V gene: TRBV15; CDR3 protein: CATSRDTFGLAGGDEQFF; CDR3 DNA: TGTGCCACCAGCAGAGATACGTTTGGTCTAGCGGGGGGCGATGAGCAGTTCTTC